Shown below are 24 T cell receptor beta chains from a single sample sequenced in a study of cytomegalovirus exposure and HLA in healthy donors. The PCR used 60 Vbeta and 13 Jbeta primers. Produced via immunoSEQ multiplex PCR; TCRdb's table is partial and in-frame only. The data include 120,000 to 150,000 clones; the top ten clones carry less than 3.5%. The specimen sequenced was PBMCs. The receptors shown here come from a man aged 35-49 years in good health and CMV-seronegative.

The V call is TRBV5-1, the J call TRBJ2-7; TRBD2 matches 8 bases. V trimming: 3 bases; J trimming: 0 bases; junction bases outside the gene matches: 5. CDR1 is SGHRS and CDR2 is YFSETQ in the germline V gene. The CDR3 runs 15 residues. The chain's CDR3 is CASSWGGGSSYEQYF. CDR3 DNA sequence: TGCGCCAGCAGCTGGGGCGGGGGGAGCTCCTACGAGCAGTACTTC.

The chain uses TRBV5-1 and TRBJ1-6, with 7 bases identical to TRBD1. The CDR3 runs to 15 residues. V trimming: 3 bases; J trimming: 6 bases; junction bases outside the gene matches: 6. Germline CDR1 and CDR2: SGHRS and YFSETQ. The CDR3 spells CASSSEGGGNSPLHF. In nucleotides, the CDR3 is TGCGCCAGCAGCTCGGAAGGGGGCGGTAATTCACCCCTCCACTTT.

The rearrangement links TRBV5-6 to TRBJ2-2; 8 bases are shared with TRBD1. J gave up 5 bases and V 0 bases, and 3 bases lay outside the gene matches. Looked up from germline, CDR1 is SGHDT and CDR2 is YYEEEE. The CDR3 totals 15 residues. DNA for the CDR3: TGTGCCAGCAGCTTGGATACAGGGGGAACCGGGGAGCTGTTTTTT. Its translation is CASSLDTGGTGELFF.

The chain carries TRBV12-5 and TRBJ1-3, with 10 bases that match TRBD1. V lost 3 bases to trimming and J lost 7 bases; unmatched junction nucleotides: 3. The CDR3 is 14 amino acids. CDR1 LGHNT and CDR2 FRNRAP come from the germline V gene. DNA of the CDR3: TGTGCTAGTGGTTTAGGGACAGGGGTGAACACCATATATTTT. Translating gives CASGLGTGVNTIYF.

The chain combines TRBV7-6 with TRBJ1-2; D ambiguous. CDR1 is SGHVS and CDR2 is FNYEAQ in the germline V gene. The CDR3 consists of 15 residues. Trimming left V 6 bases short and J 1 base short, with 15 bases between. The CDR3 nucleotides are TGTGCCAGCAGAGCCCGTCCCCACTTTAACTATGGCTACACCTTC. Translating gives CASRARPHFNYGYTF.

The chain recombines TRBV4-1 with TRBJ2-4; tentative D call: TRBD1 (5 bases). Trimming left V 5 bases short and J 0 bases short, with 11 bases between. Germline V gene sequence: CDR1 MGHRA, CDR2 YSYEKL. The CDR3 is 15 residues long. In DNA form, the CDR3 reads TGCGCCAGCAGCGACTCAGGGCTAGCCAAAAACATTCAGTACTTC. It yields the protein CASSDSGLAKNIQYF.

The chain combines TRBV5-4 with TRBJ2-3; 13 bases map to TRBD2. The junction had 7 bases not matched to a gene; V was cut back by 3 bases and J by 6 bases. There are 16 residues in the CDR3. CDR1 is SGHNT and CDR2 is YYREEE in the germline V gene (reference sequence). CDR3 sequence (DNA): TGTGCCAGCAGCTCTCGGACTAGCGGGGGCCTGGATACGCAGTATTTT. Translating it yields CASSSRTSGGLDTQYF.

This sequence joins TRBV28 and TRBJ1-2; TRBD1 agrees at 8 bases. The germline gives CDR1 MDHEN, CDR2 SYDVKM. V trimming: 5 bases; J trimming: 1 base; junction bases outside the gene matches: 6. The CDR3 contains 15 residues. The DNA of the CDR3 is TGTGCCAGCAGTAGTGTACAGGGGGGTAACTATGGCTACACCTTC. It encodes CASSSVQGGNYGYTF.

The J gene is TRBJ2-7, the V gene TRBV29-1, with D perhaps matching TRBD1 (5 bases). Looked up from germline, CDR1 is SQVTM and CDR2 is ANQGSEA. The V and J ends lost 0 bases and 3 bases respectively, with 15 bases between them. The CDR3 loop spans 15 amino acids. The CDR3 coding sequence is TGCAGCGTTGAAGATCGGGCAGGGTTTAGCTACGAGCAGTACTTC. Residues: CSVEDRAGFSYEQYF.

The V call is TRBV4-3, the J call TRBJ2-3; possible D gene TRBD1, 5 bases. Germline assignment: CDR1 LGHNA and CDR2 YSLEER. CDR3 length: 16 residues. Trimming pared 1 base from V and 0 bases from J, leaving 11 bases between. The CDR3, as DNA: TGCGCCAGCAGCCAAGCTGACAGCAGAAGCACAGATACGCAGTATTTT. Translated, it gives CASSQADSRSTDTQYF.

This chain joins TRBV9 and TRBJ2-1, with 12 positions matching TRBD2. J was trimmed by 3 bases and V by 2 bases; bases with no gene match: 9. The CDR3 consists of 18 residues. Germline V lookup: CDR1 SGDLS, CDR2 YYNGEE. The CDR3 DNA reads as TGTGCCAGCAGCGTGGGACTAGCGGGTAAAAAAAACTACAATGAGCAGTTCTTC. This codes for CASSVGLAGKKNYNEQFF.

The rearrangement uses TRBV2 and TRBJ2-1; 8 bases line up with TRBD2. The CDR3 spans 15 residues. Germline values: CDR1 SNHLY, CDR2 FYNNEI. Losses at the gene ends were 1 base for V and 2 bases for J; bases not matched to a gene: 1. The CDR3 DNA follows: TGTGCCAGCAGTGAAGTAGCGGGGCCCTACAATGAGCAGTTCTTC. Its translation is CASSEVAGPYNEQFF.

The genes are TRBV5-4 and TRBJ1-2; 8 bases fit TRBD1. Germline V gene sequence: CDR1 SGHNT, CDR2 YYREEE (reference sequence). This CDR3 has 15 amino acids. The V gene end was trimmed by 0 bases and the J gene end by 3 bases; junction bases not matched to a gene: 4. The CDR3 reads CASSLGRQGHYGYTF. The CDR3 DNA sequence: TGTGCCAGCAGCTTGGGAAGACAGGGGCACTATGGCTACACCTTC. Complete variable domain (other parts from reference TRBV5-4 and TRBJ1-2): ETGVTQSPTHLIKTRGQQVTLRCSSQSGHNTVSWYQQALGQGPQFIFQYYREEENGRGNFPPRFSGLQFPNYSSELNVNALELDDSALYLCASSLGRQGHYGYTFGSGTRLTVV.

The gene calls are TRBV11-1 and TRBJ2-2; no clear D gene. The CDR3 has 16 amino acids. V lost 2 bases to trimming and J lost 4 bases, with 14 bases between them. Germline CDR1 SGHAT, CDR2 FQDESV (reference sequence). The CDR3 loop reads CASSLYLPSSTGELFF. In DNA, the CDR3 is TGTGCCAGCAGCTTATACCTGCCCTCGAGCACCGGGGAGCTGTTTTTT.

The DNA of the CDR3 is TGTGCCAGCAGCGTAGGTTTGGGACAGGGAAGAGGCGAGCAGTACTTC. Protein sequence: CASSVGLGQGRGEQYF. The V gene is TRBV9, the J gene TRBJ2-7; 9 nucleotides line up with TRBD1. V lost 0 bases, J lost 6 bases, and 10 bases stayed unmatched. CDR1 SGDLS and CDR2 YYNGEE come from the germline V gene. The CDR3 runs to 16 residues.

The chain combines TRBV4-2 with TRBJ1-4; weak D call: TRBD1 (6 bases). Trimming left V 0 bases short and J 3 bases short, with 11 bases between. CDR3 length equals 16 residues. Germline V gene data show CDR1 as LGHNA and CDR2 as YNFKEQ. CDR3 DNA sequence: TGTGCCAGCAGCCAAGATCCGGCAGGGGCTAATGAAAAACTGTTTTTT. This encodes CASSQDPAGANEKLFF.

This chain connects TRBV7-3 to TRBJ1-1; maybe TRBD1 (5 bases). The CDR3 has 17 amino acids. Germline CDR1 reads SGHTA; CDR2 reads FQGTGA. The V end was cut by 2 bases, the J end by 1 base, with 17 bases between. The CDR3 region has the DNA TGTGCCAGCAGCTTACTGGGACTACCTACCGCGAACACTGAAGCTTTCTTT. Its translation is CASSLLGLPTANTEAFF.

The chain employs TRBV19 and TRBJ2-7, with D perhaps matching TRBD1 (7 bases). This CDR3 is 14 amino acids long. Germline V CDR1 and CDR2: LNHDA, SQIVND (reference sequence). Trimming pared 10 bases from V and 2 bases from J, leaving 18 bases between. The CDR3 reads CATRGGTAPYEQYF. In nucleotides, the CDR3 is TGTGCCACTAGAGGGGGGACAGCGCCCTACGAGCAGTACTTC.

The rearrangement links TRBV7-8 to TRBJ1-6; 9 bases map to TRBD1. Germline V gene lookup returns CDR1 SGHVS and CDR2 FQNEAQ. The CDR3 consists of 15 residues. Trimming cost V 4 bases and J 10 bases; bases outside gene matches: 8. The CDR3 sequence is CASSSGQGIWSPLHF. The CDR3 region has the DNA TGTGCCAGCAGCTCAGGACAGGGGATCTGGTCACCCCTCCACTTT.

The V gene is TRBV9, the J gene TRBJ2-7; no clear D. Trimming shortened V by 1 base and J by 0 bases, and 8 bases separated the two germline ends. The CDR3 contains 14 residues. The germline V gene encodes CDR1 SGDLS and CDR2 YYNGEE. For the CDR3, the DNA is TGTGCCAGCAGCGTATCATCGGGCTCCTACGAGCAGTACTTC. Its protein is CASSVSSGSYEQYF.

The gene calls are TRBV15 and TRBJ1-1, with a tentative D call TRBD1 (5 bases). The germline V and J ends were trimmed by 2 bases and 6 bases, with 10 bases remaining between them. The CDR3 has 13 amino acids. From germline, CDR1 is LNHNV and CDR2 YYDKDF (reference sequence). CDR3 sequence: CATSRQGFSEAFF. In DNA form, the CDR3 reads TGTGCCACCAGCAGACAGGGTTTCTCTGAAGCTTTCTTT.

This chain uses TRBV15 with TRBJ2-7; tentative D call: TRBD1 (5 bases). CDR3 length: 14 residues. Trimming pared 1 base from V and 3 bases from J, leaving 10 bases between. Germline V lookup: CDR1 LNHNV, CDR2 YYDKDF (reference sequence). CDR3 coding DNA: TGTGCCACCAGCAGAGCCCGCGACAGCTACGAGCAGTACTTC. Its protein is CATSRARDSYEQYF.

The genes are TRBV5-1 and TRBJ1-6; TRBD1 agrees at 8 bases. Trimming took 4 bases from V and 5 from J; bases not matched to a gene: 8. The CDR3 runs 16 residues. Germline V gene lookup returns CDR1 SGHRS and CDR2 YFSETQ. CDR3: CASSPRTGLNNSPLHF. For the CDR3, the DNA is TGCGCCAGCAGCCCACGGACAGGGCTCAATAATTCACCCCTCCACTTT. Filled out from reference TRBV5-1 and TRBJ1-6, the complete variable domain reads KAGVTQTPRYLIKTRGQQVTLSCSPISGHRSVSWYQQTPGQGLQFLFEYFSETQRNKGNFPGRFSGRQFSNSRSEMNVSTLELGDSALYLCASSPRTGLNNSPLHFGNGTRLTVT.

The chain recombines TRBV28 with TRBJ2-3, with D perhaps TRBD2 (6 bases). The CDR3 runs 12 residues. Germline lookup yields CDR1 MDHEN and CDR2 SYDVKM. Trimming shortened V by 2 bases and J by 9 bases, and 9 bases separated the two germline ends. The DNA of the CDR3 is TGTGCCAGCAGTTTAGGGGGGAGGACGCAGTATTTT. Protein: CASSLGGRTQYF.